This T cell receptor beta chain was recorded in a study of blood T cell repertoires in COVID-19 (dated by TCRdb to the early 2020s). Study-wide context: Collaborator samples came from the United States, Italy and Spain and covered acute and convalescent phases of COVID-19. The repertoires were released in a freely available public database meant as a resource for research on the immune response to SARS-CoV-2. The prospective study material was composed of cDNA or gDNA derived from T cells, B-cell-depleted T cells, or PBMCs. Where available, HLA class I and class II types were taken from metadata supplied by the sample provider and were not determined by assay-based typing. A de-identified subject ID, COVID-19 status, age in years and sex were almost always included in the sample metadata. The dataset comprised deeply sampled blood TCRbeta repertoires from subjects exposed to, actively infected with, or recovered from COVID-19. The samples were drawn from two sources: the first 160 participants of the ongoing ImmuneRACE study, and 950 to 1,500 subjects contributed by 6 global collaborators. Paper-wide results and their limitations: The amount of clinical and demographic metadata varied by source and participant and was provided uncurated.

The immunoSEQ Assay, a bias-controlled multiplex PCR, was used to amplify TCRbeta CDR3 regions from genomic DNA. In the original analysis: The number of nucleated cells in each sample was estimated by amplification of reference gene primers within the assay. To quantify the absolute abundance of each unique TCRbeta CDR3 rearrangement, sequence reads were collapsed and filtered. For each sample, productive Simpson clonality was calculated by taking the square root of Simpson's diversity index across productive rearrangements. TCRdb carries this immuneACCESS record with in-frame sequences only. Its versions omit some clonotypes, under half of them owing to an unresolved V gene in the studies checked, with the rest unexplained. The D gene and trimming were derived from the DNA, and the V and J assignments and clone size from that table. In all, the sample holds 130,000 to 150,000 clones, and 84% of those were seen once. The ten largest clones represent less than 6% of the sample.

From a lookup of the germline V gene (reference sequence), CDR1 and CDR2 are LNHDA and SQIVND. Trimming leaves V shorter by 5 bases and J shorter by 2 bases, with the junction holding 7 bases beyond the gene matches. Measured from the cysteine to the phenylalanine, the CDR3 is 16 residues long. Kept here is only the CDR3 DNA, which spans 48 bases and is read in frame from base 1. Comments on this clone: The target of this receptor is not known. Base qualities are missing; no much larger clone stands one base away.

Participants in the prospective study were enrolled through a virtual design, were aged about 18 to 100 years, and lived in about two dozen United States geographic areas. In the prospective study, participants were assigned to cohorts based on the clinical history participants reported in a screening survey and a study questionnaire. Exposed participants had been in contact with someone with a PCR-confirmed or clinician-diagnosed COVID-19 case within 2 weeks of study entry. In the prospective study, mobile phlebotomists collected whole blood, serum and a nasopharyngeal or oropharyngeal swab from each participant. Prospective study participants could optionally give additional blood draws and questionnaires over an approximately 2-month period. Before DNA extraction, prospective study blood samples were shipped either frozen or at room temperature.

Material for sequencing was PBMCs or T cells enriched from blood (not recorded which). The chain couples TRBV19 to TRBJ2-2; 8 bases in the middle match TRBD2. This TCR was recovered from a woman between 45 and 60 years old who had been exposed to COVID-19. In nucleotide form, the sequence is TGTGCCAGTAGTGTACTAGCGGTCATAAACACCGGGGAGCTGTTTTTT. This sequence encodes CASSVLAVINTGELFF. Beyond the CDR3, the reference TRBV19 and TRBJ2-2 genes provide the residues; the full variable domain reads: DGGITQSPKYLFRKEGQNVTLSCEQNLNHDAMYWYRQDPGQGLRLIYYSQIVNDFQKGDIAEGYSVSREKKESFPLTVTSAQKNPTAFYLCASSVLAVINTGELFFGEGSRLTVL.